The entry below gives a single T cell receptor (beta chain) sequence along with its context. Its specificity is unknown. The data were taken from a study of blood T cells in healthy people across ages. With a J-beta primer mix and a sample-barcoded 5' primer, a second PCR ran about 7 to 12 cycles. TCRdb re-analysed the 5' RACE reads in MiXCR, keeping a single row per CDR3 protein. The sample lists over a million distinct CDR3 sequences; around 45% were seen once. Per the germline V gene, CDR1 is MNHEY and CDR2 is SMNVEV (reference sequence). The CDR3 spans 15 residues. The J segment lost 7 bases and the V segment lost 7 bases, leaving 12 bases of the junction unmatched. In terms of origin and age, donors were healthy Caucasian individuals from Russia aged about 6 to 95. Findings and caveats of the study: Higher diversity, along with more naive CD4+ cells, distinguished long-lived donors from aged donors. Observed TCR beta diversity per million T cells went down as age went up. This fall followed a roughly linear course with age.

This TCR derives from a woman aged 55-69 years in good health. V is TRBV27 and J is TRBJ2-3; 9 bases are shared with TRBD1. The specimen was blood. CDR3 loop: CASTTPGQGSNTQYF. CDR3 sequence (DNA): TGTGCCAGCACTACTCCGGGACAGGGTTCAAATACGCAGTATTTT.